This T cell receptor beta chain emerged from a study of shared clonotypes between healthy human individuals. The method was immunoSEQ multiplex PCR; TCRdb's version includes in-frame clones alone and lacks a portion of them. Counted here are around 450,000 clones, 70% to 80% occurring once; the ten biggest clones make up 13%. CDR3 length: 15 residues. The V end lost 10 bases, the J end lost 3 bases, and 16 bases lay between the germline ends. This clonotype originated in a woman in her thirties or forties in good health. Some clones in this sample may be carry-over from other donors' samples. The sequencing sample was made of PBMCs. The rearrangement links TRBV23-1 to TRBJ2-6; unclear D gene. TRBV23-1 is reported as an ORF; its role is uncertain. The CDR3 DNA is TGCGCCAACCCCAGTAAAAACCTTGGGGCCAACGTCCTGACTTTC. Amino acids: CANPSKNLGANVLTF.